The 24 T cell receptor beta chains below all came from one sample that was sequenced in a study of shared clonotypes between healthy human individuals. The table came from immunoSEQ multiplex PCR; TCRdb's copy has only in-frame clones and leaves some out. Found here are 97,000 or so clones, about half of them singletons; the top ten hold approximately 16%. Input material: PBMCs. The receptors were gathered from a woman between 40 and 55 years old in good health. Some clones in this sample may be carry-over from other donors' samples.

The chain is built from TRBV6-4 and TRBJ2-7, with 8 bases identical to TRBD1. The trim removed 6 bases at V and 3 bases at J, leaving 10 bases unmatched. CDR3 length: 15 residues. From germline, CDR1 is MRHNA and CDR2 SNTAGT. The CDR3 here is CASSKTGDPNYEQYF. CDR3 nucleotides: TGTGCCAGCAGCAAGACAGGGGACCCAAACTACGAGCAGTACTTC.

The chain joins TRBV7-8 to TRBJ2-7; TRBD1 might be the D (5 bases). The CDR3 has 10 amino acids. The germline V gene encodes CDR1 SGHVS and CDR2 FQNEAQ. The germline V and J ends were trimmed by 6 bases and 5 bases, with 5 bases remaining between them. DNA for the CDR3: TGTGCCAGCAGAGGGGACGAGCAGTACTTC. Protein product: CASRGDEQYF.

This clone appeared many times. This rearrangement joins TRBV27 to TRBJ2-1, with 13 bases that match TRBD2. The CDR3 spans 13 residues. Germline trimming cut 8 bases from V and 14 bases from J; bases unmatched to any gene: 9. CDR1 is MNHEY, CDR2 SMNVEV, per germline (reference sequence). In DNA, the CDR3 is TGTGCCAGCGGCGAACTAGCGGGAGGGAAGGAGTTCTTC. This encodes CASGELAGGKEFF.

This clone came up many times. The chain has TRBV5-6 and TRBJ2-5; 9 bases map to TRBD1. V gave up 3 bases and J gave up 5 bases; unmatched junction bases: 8. Looked up from germline, CDR1 is SGHDT and CDR2 is YYEEEE. The CDR3 runs to 15 residues. In DNA, the CDR3 is TGTGCCAGCAGCTCCAACAGGGGGCACCGGGAGACCCAGTACTTC. Its protein is CASSSNRGHRETQYF.

The chain uses TRBV6-5 and TRBJ2-7; D is unresolved. V dropped 0 bases and J dropped 6 bases, with 3 bases sitting between them. Germline lookup yields CDR1 MNHEY and CDR2 SVGAGI. The CDR3 is 11 amino acids. In nucleotides, the CDR3 is TGTGCCAGCAGTTACTCCGGCGAGCAGTACTTC. Protein product: CASSYSGEQYF.

As for this clone: Given a much more abundant clone one base away, this may be a read error. Other DNA sequences of this sample code for an identical CDR3. The chain links TRBV9 to TRBJ2-2; D possibly uses TRBD1 or TRBD2 (5 bases each). V lost 5 bases to trimming and J lost 11 bases, with 10 bases between them. Germline lookup yields CDR1 SGDLS and CDR2 YYNGEE. This CDR3 is built from 11 residues. This CDR3 reads CASSPGAELFF. The CDR3 DNA follows: TGTGCCAGCAGTCCCGGGGCCGAGCTGTTTTTT.

This sequence joins TRBV6-1 and TRBJ2-7; D is unresolved. The V and J ends lost 10 bases and 1 base respectively, with 14 bases between them. The CDR3 is 13 amino acids. Germline CDR1 MNHNS, CDR2 SASEGT. The CDR3 protein is CATQKDRSYEQYF. CDR3 nucleotide sequence: TGTGCCACCCAAAAGGACCGATCCTACGAGCAGTACTTC.

This sequence joins TRBV30 and TRBJ1-5; D perhaps matches TRBD1 (5 bases). The germline gives CDR1 GTSNPN, CDR2 SVGIG (reference sequence). This CDR3 has 19 residues. Trimming took 0 bases from V and 2 from J, leaving 23 bases between them. The CDR3 DNA reads as TGTGCCTGGAGTGTACGTCGGCATTCAGGGAGTCTGGGCAATCAGCCCCAGCATTTT. It yields the protein CAWSVRRHSGSLGNQPQHF.

In the case of this clone: With a far larger clone one base away, a read error is the likely cause. The chain links TRBV30 to TRBJ1-2; the D gene is possibly TRBD1 (6 bases). The CDR3 spans 12 residues. From germline, CDR1 is GTSNPN and CDR2 SVGIG (reference sequence). The CDR3 here is CAWAGVLTGHTF. The DNA of the CDR3 is TGTGCCTGGGCAGGGGTTTTGACTGGCCACACCTTC.

This clone was seen many times. The chain links TRBV5-1 to TRBJ2-7, with D unclear. Germline CDR1 SGHRS, CDR2 YFSETQ. V was clipped by 0 bases and J by 3 bases, with 7 bases between them. The CDR3 spans 13 residues. CDR3 sequence reads: CASSLDRDYEQYF. CDR3 sequence (DNA): TGCGCCAGCAGCTTGGATAGGGACTACGAGCAGTACTTC.

This clone was counted a few times. This sequence joins TRBV18 and TRBJ1-2, with D maybe TRBD1 (5 bases). The CDR3 has 14 amino acids. Trimming shortened V by 2 bases and J by 0 bases, and 7 bases separated the two germline ends. Germline CDR1 and CDR2: KGHSH and LQKENI. CDR3 residues: CASSPRTPNYGYTF. In DNA, the CDR3 is TGTGCCAGCTCACCAAGGACACCTAACTATGGCTACACCTTC.

As concerns this clone: A far larger clone differs by one base, so this is likely a read error. The chain is built from TRBV28 and TRBJ1-1, with a possible D match to TRBD1 (6 bases). Germline CDR1 reads MDHEN; CDR2 reads SYDVKM. CDR3 length equals 14 residues. CDR3 residues: CAGSRRGAGTEAFF. CDR3 coding DNA: TGTGCCGGCAGTCGGAGGGGGGCTGGAACTGAAGCTTTCTTT.

V gene TRBV7-9 combines with J gene TRBJ2-5; D possibly corresponds to TRBD2 (6 bases). CDR3 length: 13 amino acids. The germline gives CDR1 SEHNR, CDR2 FQNEAQ (reference sequence). V was clipped by 3 bases and J by 5 bases, with 10 bases between them. The CDR3 DNA reads TGTGCCAGCAGCTTGACTGGGGGGGAGACCCAGTACTTC. Translated, it gives CASSLTGGETQYF.

This clone has more than one count but fewer than ten. The V and J genes are TRBV2 and TRBJ2-7; maybe TRBD1 (5 bases). The CDR3 runs to 11 residues. Deletions cut 2 bases from V and 7 bases from J, with 6 bases between. CDR1 and CDR2 from the germline V gene are SNHLY and FYNNEI. CDR3 bases: TGTGCCAGCAGTGAACGGACAGAGCAGTACTTC. It yields the protein CASSERTEQYF.

Details on this clone: This sample also contains other DNA sequences that code for the same CDR3. The V and J genes are TRBV9 and TRBJ2-5, with D unclear. Germline CDR1 and CDR2: SGDLS and YYNGEE. The germline V and J ends were trimmed by 0 bases and 2 bases, with 5 bases remaining between them. The CDR3 has 13 amino acids. CDR3 in DNA: TGTGCCAGCAGCGTAGGGGGACAAGAGACCCAGTACTTC. Translating gives CASSVGGQETQYF.

V gene TRBV28 combines with J gene TRBJ1-2, with D hard to call. The CDR3 covers 14 residues. Germline loops: CDR1 MDHEN, CDR2 SYDVKM. Trimming took off 2 bases at V and 4 bases at J, with 11 bases between the two ends. The CDR3 region has the DNA TGTGCCAGCAGTTTAATTCAGGAGGGCTATGGCTACACCTTC. This encodes CASSLIQEGYGYTF.

On this clone: Since a far larger clone is one base different, this is likely a read error. In this CDR3 the conserved last residue, phenylalanine or tryptophan, is missing, so a read error is likely. This chain joins TRBV30 and TRBJ2-2, with D perhaps matching TRBD2 (5 bases). CDR1 GTSNPN and CDR2 SVGIG come from the germline V gene (reference sequence). Trimming removed 2 bases from V and 4 bases from J, with 11 bases in between. The CDR3 covers 14 residues. The CDR3, as DNA: TGTGCCTGGAGTCGTCGGGGAGTCACCGGGGAGCTGTTTCTT. It encodes CAWSRRGVTGELFL.

The gene calls are TRBV18 and TRBJ2-7; a possible D gene is TRBD1 (6 bases). This CDR3 comprises 13 residues. Germline V gene lookup returns CDR1 KGHSH and CDR2 LQKENI. V gave up 5 bases and J gave up 6 bases, with 14 bases separating them. The CDR3 coding sequence is TGTGCCAGCTCAAGACAGGCTCCCGGCGAGCAGTACTTC. Translated: CASSRQAPGEQYF.

The V and J genes are TRBV6-1 and TRBJ1-5; TRBD1 might be the D (6 bases). Trimming took off 7 bases at V and 7 bases at J, with 11 bases between the two ends. CDR1 is MNHNS and CDR2 is SASEGT in the germline V gene. The CDR3 has 12 amino acids. This chain's CDR3 is CASKGRGQPQHF. The DNA for the CDR3 is TGTGCCAGCAAGGGCAGGGGACAGCCCCAGCATTTT.

This chain connects TRBV7-9 to TRBJ1-2, with D unresolved. The CDR3 is made up of 15 amino acids. The germline V and J ends were trimmed by 3 bases and 2 bases, with 13 bases remaining between them. Germline V CDR1 and CDR2: SEHNR, FQNEAQ (reference sequence). The CDR3 DNA sequence: TGTGCCAGCAGCTTTTACGAGACGAGAAACTATGGCTACACCTTC. Protein product: CASSFYETRNYGYTF.

The rearrangement joins TRBV2 to TRBJ2-7; D call uncertain. V gave up 0 bases and J gave up 3 bases, with 12 bases separating them. Per the germline V gene, CDR1 is SNHLY and CDR2 is FYNNEI. The CDR3 contains 15 residues. As DNA, the CDR3 is TGTGCCAGCAGTGAAGCGCTTGGCAGCTACTACGAGCAGTACTTC. Its protein is CASSEALGSYYEQYF.

This rearrangement joins TRBV6-1 to TRBJ1-2, with D perhaps TRBD1 (5 bases). The germline CDR1 and CDR2 sequences are MNHNS and SASEGT. The CDR3 spans 14 residues. Trimming cost V 5 bases and J 3 bases, with 13 bases left between them. The DNA for the CDR3 is TGTGCCAGCAGTATCGACAGCATCTACTATGGCTACACCTTC. This sequence encodes CASSIDSIYYGYTF.

The chain's CDR3 is CSVVVSEAFF. The CDR3 DNA is TGCAGCGTTGTTGTAAGCGAAGCTTTCTTT. The rearrangement joins TRBV29-1 to TRBJ1-1; D is unclear. The germline CDR1 and CDR2 sequences are SQVTM and ANQGSEA. CDR3 length: 10 amino acids. Trimming pared 4 bases from V and 8 bases from J, leaving 8 bases between. Using reference TRBV29-1 and TRBJ1-1 for the parts outside the CDR3, the full variable domain is SAVISQKPSRDICQRGTSLTIQCQVDSQVTMMFWYRQQPGQSLTLIATANQGSEATYESGFVIDKFPISRPNLTFSTLTVSNMSPEDSSIYLCSVVVSEAFFGQGTRLTVV.

V usage is TRBV10-1 and J usage is TRBJ2-1, with 11 bases that match TRBD2. The CDR3 runs 16 residues. V shed 2 bases, J shed 7 bases, and the junction held 7 bases outside the gene matches. Germline CDR1 WNHNN, CDR2 SYGVQD (reference sequence). As DNA, the CDR3 is TGCGCCAGCAGTGAGGAGGGTTCTAGCGGGAGGAATGAGCAGTTCTTC. Translating it yields CASSEEGSSGRNEQFF.